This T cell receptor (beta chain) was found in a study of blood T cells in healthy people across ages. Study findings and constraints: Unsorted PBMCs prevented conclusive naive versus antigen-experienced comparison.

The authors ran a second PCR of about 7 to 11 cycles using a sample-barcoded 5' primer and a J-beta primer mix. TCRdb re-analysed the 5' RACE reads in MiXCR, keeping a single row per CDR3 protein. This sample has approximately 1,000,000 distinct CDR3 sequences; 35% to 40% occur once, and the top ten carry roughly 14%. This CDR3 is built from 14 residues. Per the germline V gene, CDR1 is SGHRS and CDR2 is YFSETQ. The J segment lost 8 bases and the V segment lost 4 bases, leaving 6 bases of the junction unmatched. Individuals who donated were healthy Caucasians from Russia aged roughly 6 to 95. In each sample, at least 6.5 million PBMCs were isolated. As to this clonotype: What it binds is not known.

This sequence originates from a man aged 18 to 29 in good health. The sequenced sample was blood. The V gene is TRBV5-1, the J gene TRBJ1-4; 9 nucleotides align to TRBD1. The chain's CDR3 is CASSNDRGGEKLFF. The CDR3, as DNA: TGCGCCAGCAGCAACGACAGGGGGGGCGAAAAACTGTTTTTT.